The clone carrying this T cell receptor (beta chain) came up once. Its antigen is not identified. V trimming: 5 bases; J trimming: 5 bases; junction bases outside the gene matches: 10. CDR1 and CDR2 from the germline V gene are MNHEY and SMNVEV (reference sequence). The CDR3 contains 16 residues. This entry is derived from a study of T cell responses to AZD1222 COVID-19 vaccine. Study-wide findings and caveats: The span of vaccine-associated CD4 TCRs extended across spike, with dominance at 160-218 and 743-854.

TCRdb keeps only in-frame clones here, not all; method: immunoSEQ multiplex PCR. The sample has 110,000 to 150,000 clones, just under 95% seen once. This chain uses TRBV27 with TRBJ2-5; 11 bases line up with TRBD1. The TCR was taken from an adult in good health. Here the sequenced sample was peripheral blood, taken on day 0 of AZD1222 vaccination. CDR3 nucleotides: TGTGCCAGCAGTCCCCGGACAGGGGGCGCGTGGGAGACCCAGTACTTC. Protein sequence: CASSPRTGGAWETQYF.